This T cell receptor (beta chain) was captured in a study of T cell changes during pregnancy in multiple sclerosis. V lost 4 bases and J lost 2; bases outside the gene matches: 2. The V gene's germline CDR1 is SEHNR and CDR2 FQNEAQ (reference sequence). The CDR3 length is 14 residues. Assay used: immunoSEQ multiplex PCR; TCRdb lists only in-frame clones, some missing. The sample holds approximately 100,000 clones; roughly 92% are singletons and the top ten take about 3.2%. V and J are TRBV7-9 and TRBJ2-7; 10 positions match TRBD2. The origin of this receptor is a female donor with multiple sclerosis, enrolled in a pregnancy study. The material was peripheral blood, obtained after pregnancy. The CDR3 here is CASSSSGGAYEQYF. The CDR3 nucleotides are TGTGCCAGCAGCTCAAGCGGGGGGGCCTACGAGCAGTACTTC.